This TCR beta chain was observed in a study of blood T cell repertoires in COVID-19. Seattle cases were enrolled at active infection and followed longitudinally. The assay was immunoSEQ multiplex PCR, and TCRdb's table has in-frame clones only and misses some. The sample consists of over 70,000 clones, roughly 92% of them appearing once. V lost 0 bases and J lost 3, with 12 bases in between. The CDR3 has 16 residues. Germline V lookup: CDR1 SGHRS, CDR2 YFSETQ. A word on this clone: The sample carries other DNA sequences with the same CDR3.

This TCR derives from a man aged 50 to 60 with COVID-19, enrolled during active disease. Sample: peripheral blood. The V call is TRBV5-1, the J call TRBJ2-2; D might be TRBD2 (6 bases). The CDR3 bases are TGCGCCAGCAGCTTGGCGGGGAGGAGGGACACCGGGGAGCTGTTTTTT. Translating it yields CASSLAGRRDTGELFF. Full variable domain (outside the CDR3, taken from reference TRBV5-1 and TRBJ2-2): KAGVTQTPRYLIKTRGQQVTLSCSPISGHRSVSWYQQTPGQGLQFLFEYFSETQRNKGNFPGRFSGRQFSNSRSEMNVSTLELGDSALYLCASSLAGRRDTGELFFGEGSRLTVL.